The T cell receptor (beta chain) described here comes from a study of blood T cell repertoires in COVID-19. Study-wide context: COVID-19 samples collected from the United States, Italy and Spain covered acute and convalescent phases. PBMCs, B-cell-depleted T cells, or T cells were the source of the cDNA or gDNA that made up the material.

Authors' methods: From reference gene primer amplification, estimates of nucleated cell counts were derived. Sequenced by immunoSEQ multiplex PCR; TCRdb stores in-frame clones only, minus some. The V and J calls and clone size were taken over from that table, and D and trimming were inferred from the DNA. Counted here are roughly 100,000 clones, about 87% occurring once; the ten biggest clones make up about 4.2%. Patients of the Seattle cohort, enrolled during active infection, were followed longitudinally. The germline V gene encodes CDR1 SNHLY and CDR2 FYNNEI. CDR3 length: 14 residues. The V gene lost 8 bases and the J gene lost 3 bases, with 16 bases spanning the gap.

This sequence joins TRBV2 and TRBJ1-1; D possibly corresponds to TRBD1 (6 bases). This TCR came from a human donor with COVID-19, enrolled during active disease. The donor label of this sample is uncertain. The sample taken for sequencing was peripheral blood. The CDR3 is CASSLTRGDTEAFF. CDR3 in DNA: TGTGCCAGCTCGCTCACCAGGGGAGACACTGAAGCTTTCTTT.